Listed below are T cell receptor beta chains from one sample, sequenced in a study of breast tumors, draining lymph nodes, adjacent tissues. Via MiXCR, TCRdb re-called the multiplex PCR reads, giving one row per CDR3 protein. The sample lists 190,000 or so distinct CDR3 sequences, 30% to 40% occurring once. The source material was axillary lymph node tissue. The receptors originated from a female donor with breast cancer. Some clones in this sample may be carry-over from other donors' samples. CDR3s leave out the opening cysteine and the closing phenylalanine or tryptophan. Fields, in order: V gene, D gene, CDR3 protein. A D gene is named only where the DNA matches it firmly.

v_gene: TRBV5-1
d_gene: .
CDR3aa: ASSLTGSVELF

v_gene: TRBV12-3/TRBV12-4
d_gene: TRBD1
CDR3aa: AGSFETGTGSPLH

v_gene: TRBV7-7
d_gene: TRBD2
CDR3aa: ASSRSGGGETQY

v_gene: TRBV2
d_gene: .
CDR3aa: ASGTEETQY

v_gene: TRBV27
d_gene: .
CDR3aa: ASSWGGHEQY

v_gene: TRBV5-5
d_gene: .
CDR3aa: ASSLDRQGNQPQH

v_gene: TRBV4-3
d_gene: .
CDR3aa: ASSQSGAEGYT

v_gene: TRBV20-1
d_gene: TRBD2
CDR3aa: SAIRAGGTYEQY

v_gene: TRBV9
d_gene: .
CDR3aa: ASSGGNSGNTIY

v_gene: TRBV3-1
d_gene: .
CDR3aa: ASSQGDNEQF

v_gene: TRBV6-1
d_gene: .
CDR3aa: ASTGARSGNTIY

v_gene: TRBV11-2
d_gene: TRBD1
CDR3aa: ASSFLRGRSYEQY

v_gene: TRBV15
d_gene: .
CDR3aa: ATSRPGRAGANVLT

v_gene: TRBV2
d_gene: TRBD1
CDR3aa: ASISSGTGYNEQF

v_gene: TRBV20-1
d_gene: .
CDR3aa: SAPPPPGTANEKLF

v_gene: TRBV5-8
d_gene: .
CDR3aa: ASSLTGVETQY

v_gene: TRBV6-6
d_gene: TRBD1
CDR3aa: ASQRGLTPGENIQY

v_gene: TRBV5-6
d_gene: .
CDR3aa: ASSSLRAPSYEQY

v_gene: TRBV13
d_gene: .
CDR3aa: ASSSRDFTDTQY

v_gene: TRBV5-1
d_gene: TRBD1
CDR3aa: ASSMTGNEQY

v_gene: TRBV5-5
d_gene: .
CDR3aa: ASSLAVTNTEAF

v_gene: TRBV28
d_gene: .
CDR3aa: ASSPGDTNEKLF

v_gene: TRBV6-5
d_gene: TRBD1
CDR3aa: ASSYSFLGQGGSTNEKLF

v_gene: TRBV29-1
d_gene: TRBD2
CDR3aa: SVLFYLSGRESTDTQY

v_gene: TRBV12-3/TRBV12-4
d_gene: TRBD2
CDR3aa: ASSLAQRGGFGELF

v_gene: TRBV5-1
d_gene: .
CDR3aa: ASSLGRTRARETQY

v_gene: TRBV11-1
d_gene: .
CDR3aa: ASSLRQGLYQETQY

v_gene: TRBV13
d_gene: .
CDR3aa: ASSLRGETHNSPLH